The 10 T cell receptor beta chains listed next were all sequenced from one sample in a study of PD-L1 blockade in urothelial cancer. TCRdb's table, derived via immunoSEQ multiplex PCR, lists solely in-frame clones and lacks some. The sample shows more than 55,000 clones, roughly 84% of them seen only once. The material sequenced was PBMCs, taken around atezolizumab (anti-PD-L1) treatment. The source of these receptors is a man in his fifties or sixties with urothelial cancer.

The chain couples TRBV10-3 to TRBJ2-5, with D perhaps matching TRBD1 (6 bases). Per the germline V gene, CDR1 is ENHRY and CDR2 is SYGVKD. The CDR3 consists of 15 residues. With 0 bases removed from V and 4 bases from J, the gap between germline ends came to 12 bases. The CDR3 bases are TGTGCCATCAGTGAGTCGGCAGGGGTTGGAGAGACCCAGTACTTC. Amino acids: CAISESAGVGETQYF.

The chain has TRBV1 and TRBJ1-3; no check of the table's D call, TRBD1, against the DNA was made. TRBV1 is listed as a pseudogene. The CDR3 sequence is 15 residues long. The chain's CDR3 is CTSSQWGRVGNTIYF. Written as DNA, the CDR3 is TGCACCAGCAGCCAATGGGGCAGGGTTGGAAACACCATATATTTT.

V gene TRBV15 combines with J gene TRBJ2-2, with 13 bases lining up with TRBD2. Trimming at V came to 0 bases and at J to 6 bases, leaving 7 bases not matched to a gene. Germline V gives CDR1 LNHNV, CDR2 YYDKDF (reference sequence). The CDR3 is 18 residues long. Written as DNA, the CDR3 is TGTGCCACCAGCAGAGATTGGGGACTAGCGGGATCTTCCGGGGAGCTGTTTTTT. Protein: CATSRDWGLAGSSGELFF.

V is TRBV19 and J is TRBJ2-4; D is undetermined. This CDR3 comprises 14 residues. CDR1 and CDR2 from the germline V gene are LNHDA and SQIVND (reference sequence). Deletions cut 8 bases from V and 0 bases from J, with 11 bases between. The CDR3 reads CASSDTVAKNIQYF. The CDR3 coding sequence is TGTGCCAGTTCCGACACCGTAGCCAAAAACATTCAGTACTTC.

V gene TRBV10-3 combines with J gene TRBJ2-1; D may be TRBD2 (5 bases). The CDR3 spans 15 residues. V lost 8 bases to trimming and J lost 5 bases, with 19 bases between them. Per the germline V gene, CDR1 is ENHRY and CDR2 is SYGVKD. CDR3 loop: CAICTRPGSDNEQFF. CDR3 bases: TGTGCCATCTGCACCCGTCCGGGGTCGGACAATGAGCAGTTCTTC.

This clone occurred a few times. The CDR3 DNA reads as TGCAGTGCTAGTGACAACTACGAGCAGTACTTC. This sequence encodes CSASDNYEQYF. V gene TRBV20-1 combines with J gene TRBJ2-7; D call uncertain. The germline gives CDR1 DFQATT, CDR2 SNEGSKA (reference sequence). The V end was cut by 3 bases, the J end by 3 bases, with 6 bases between. This CDR3 contains 11 residues.

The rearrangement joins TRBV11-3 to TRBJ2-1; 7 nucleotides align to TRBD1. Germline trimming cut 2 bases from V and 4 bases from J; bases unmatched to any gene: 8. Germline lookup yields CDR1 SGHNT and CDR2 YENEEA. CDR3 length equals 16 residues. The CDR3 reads CASSLTLQGPYNEQFF. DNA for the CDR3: TGTGCCAGCAGCTTAACCCTACAGGGGCCGTACAATGAGCAGTTCTTC.

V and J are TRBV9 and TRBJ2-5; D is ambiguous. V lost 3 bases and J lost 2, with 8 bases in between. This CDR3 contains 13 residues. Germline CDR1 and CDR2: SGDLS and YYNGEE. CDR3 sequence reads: CASSAGLQETQYF. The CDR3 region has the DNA TGTGCCAGCAGCGCAGGCCTTCAAGAGACCCAGTACTTC.

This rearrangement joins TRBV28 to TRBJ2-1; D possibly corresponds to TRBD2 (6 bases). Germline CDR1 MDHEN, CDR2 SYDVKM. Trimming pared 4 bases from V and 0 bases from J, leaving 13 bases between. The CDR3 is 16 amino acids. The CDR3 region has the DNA TGTGCCAGCAGTTCCCAGCGGGCCAACTCCTACAATGAGCAGTTCTTC. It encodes CASSSQRANSYNEQFF.

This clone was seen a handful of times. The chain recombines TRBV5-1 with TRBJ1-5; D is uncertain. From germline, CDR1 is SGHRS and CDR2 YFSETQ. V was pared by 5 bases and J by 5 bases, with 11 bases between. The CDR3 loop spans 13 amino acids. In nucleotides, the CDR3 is TGCGCCAGCAGTTTCGGGGTTGATCAGCCCCAGCATTTT. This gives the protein CASSFGVDQPQHF.